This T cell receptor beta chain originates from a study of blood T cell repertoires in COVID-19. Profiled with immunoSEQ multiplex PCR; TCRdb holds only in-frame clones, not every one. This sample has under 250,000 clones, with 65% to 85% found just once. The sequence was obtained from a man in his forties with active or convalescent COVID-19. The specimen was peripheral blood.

The CDR3 sequence is CASSPVDGQETQYF. The CDR3 nucleotides are TGCGCCAGCAGCCCCGTAGACGGGCAAGAGACCCAGTACTTC. The J gene is TRBJ2-5, the V gene TRBV5-1; no clear D. The CDR3 totals 14 residues. Germline loops: CDR1 SGHRS, CDR2 YFSETQ. V was trimmed by 4 bases and J by 2 bases, leaving 12 bases between them. Filled out from reference TRBV5-1 and TRBJ2-5, the complete variable domain reads KAGVTQTPRYLIKTRGQQVTLSCSPISGHRSVSWYQQTPGQGLQFLFEYFSETQRNKGNFPGRFSGRQFSNSRSEMNVSTLELGDSALYLCASSPVDGQETQYFGPGTRLLVL.